The sequence of this T cell receptor (beta chain) was determined in a study of OX40 agonist ivuxolimab in advanced cancers. Study-level information: Checkpoint inhibitors had been given previously to roughly 36% of patients. Findings of the study overall: In the 0.1-3.0 mg/kg groups, partial responders showed among the lowest expansion. It was also the case that some nonresponders had low normalized T-cell clonal expansion.

With respect to this clone: No antigen is known for it.

The protocol was immunoSEQ multiplex PCR, while the TCRdb copy is restricted to in-frame clones and leaves out a portion. The data hold about 21,000 clones, with more than 75% observed a single time. Trimming removed 4 bases at V and 6 bases at J, with 10 bases between. CDR3 length equals 12 residues. Per germline, CDR1 MGHRA and CDR2 YSYEKL. The origin of this receptor is an adult with an advanced solid tumor such as melanoma, head and neck, liver or kidney cancer. The starting material was CD4+ or CD8+ T cells sorted from blood, obtained in a trial of the OX40 agonist ivuxolimab. V is TRBV4-1 and J is TRBJ2-7; a possible D gene is TRBD1 (6 bases). Here the CDR3 reads CASSPTGVEQYF. As DNA, the CDR3 is TGCGCCAGCAGCCCGACAGGCGTCGAGCAGTACTTC.